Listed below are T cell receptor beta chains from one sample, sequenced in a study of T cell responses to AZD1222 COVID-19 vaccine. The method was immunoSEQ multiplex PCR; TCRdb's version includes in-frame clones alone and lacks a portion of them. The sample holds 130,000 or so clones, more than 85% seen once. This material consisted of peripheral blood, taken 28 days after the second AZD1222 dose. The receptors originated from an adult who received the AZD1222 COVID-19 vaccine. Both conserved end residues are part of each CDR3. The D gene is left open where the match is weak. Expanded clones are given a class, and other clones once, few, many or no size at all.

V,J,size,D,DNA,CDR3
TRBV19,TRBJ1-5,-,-,TGTGCCAGTACCCCACTAGGACGGACAGAAAGCAATCAGCCCCAGCATTTT,CASTPLGRTESNQPQHF
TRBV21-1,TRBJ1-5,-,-,TGTGCTAACACACAGGGGGCAGAGAATCAGCCCCAGCATTTT,CANTQGAENQPQHF
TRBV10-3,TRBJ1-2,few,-,TGTGCCATCAGTGAGTCTGGCAGTCAAGCTTTCAACTATGGCTACACCTTC,CAISESGSQAFNYGYTF
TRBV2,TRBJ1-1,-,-,TGTGCCAGCAATAGCGGGAGCACTGAAGCTTTCTTT,CASNSGSTEAFF
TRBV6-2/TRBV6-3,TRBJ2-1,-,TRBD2,TGTGCCAGCAGTTACCACGGGACTAGCGACTACAATGAGCAGTTCTTC,CASSYHGTSDYNEQFF
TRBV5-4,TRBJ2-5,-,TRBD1,TGTGCCAGCAGCTTCCGGAGAGGGACAGGGGAAGAGACCCAGTACTTC,CASSFRRGTGEETQYF
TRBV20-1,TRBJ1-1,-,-,TGCAGTGCTAGTCCCCCTGCCGGCACTGAAGCTTTCTTT,CSASPPAGTEAFF
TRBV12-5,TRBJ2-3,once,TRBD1,TGTGCTAGTGGTTCCCACAGGGGGCTCGGGGCAGATACGCAGTATTTT,CASGSHRGLGADTQYF
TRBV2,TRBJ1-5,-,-,TGTGCCAGCAGTGGTCTCGGGTATAATCAGCCCCAGCATTTT,CASSGLGYNQPQHF
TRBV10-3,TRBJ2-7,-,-,TGTGCCATCAGAAGGGAGATGGAACGAGGCGAGCAGTACTTC,CAIRREMERGEQYF
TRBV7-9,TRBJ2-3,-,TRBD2,TGTGCCAGCAGCTTCCCTAGCGGGAGGGCCGGGACAGATACGCAGTATTTT,CASSFPSGRAGTDTQYF
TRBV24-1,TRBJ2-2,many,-,TGTGCCACCAGTGATCCCTCCGGGACCGGGTTGTCCGGGGAGCTGTTTTTT,CATSDPSGTGLSGELFF
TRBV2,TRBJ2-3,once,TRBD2,TGTGCCAGCAGTGAAGAGGGACTAGGAGGCACAGATACGCAGTATTTT,CASSEEGLGGTDTQYF
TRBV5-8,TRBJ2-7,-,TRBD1,TGTGCCAGCAGCCAGGGACAGGGTGGGGACGAGCAGTACTTC,CASSQGQGGDEQYF
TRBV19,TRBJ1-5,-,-,TGTGCCAGTAGTATAGGGGAGGAACAGCCCCAGCATTTT,CASSIGEEQPQHF
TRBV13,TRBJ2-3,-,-,TGTGCCAGCAGTCGGACAGTCTCTCGTTACACAGATACGCAGTATTTT,CASSRTVSRYTDTQYF
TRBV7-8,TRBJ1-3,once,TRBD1,TGTGCCAGCAGCTTGGGGGACAGCCACTCTGGAAACACCATATATTTT,CASSLGDSHSGNTIYF